This T cell receptor beta chain was obtained from a study of T cell responses to AZD1222 COVID-19 vaccine. Study-wide context: Whether given at about 4 or about 12 weeks, second doses were pooled. Study-wide points: Baseline seropositivity occurred in only 5 to 7 AZD1222 recipients. Reportedly, nearly half of unique spike TCRs recognized epitopes outside B.1.351/B.1.1.7 mutations. Donors were chiefly white British, with a greater number of females, and clonal diversity was perhaps underestimated.

Looked up from germline, CDR1 is SEHNR and CDR2 is FQNEAQ (reference sequence). CDR3 length: 15 residues. Trimming removed 4 bases from V and 1 base from J, with 10 bases in between. Profiling relied on immunoSEQ multiplex PCR, and the TCRdb table lists in-frame clones only, not all of them. The sample consists of approximately 120,000 clones, under 95% of them appearing once. This clone appeared a few times. Its specificity is not known. The J gene is TRBJ2-2, the V gene TRBV7-9, with D possibly TRBD1 on 6 matching bases. The receptor was isolated from an adult in good health. The sample in question was peripheral blood, obtained on day 0 of AZD1222 vaccination. CDR3: CASSSPTGNTGELFF. The CDR3, as DNA: TGTGCCAGCAGCTCACCGACAGGGAACACCGGGGAGCTGTTTTTT.